This TCR beta chain was sequenced for a study of shared clonotypes between healthy human individuals. Study background: For every donor, three CD4 naive, three CD4 memory, two CD8 naive and one CD8 memory plates were used.

Germline values: CDR1 SQVTM, CDR2 ANQGSEA. The CDR3 runs 13 residues. With 5 bases removed from V and 4 bases from J, the gap between germline ends came to 14 bases. About this clone itself: Its specificity is unknown.

Clones were read by immunoSEQ multiplex PCR, and TCRdb kept only the in-frame ones, dropping some. This table has some 2.1 million clones, 95% appearing once. Whole-study results and caveats: Investigators collected only blood, and repertoires in tissues likely differ.

This chain uses TRBV29-1 with TRBJ2-5; TRBD1 might be the D (5 bases). The sample consisted of naive CD4+ T cells sorted from blood. Described subset: CD45RA+ positively selected. This clonotype originated in a man in his late teens or twenties in good health. The CDR3, as DNA: TGCAGCGTTCTTGGGGCTCCGGGAGAGACCCAGTACTTC. Its protein is CSVLGAPGETQYF.